This T cell receptor (beta chain) was identified in a study of blood T cell repertoires in COVID-19. Study background: The cDNA or gDNA used as material had been derived from T cells, B-cell-depleted T cells, or PBMCs.

Trimming cost V 5 bases and J 5 bases; bases outside gene matches: 11. Germline CDR1 and CDR2: SEHNR and FQNEAQ (reference sequence). The CDR3 totals 17 residues. Authors' data handling: Counts of nucleated cells, estimated from reference gene primer amplification, were obtained. Some clones are missing from TCRdb's copy, which holds only in-frame ones; the method was immunoSEQ multiplex PCR. That table supplies the V and J calls and clone size; D and trimming were determined from the DNA. The sample contains about 50,000 clones, about nine tenths of which appear only once. The source material was peripheral blood. The V gene is TRBV7-9, the J gene TRBJ1-5; TRBD1 agrees at 11 bases. The source is a human donor in a cohort sampled during active COVID-19. CDR3 residues: CASSPDPGTGGDQPQHF. CDR3 in DNA: TGTGCCAGCAGCCCGGACCCCGGGACAGGGGGGGATCAGCCCCAGCATTTT.